Detailed here is one TCR beta chain. The data were obtained in a study of blood T cell repertoires in COVID-19. In the study overall: Samples representing acute and convalescent COVID-19 were sourced from the United States, Italy and Spain.

V was pared by 4 bases and J by 0 bases, with 28 bases between. The CDR3 length is 20 residues. Here immunoSEQ multiplex PCR was the method, and the copy in TCRdb shows in-frame clones only, minus some. The sample contains 150,000 or so clones, about 90% of which appear only once. Material for sequencing was peripheral blood. This clonotype was obtained from a middle-aged man with acute or convalescent COVID-19. The chain couples TRBV5-3 to TRBJ1-1; D possibly corresponds to TRBD1 (6 bases). TRBV5-3 carries the ORF label, with uncertain function. The CDR3 nucleotides are TGTGCCAGAAGCCAACTCCCCCCCCCAGGGGCCCTTACCATGAACACTGAAGCTTTCTTT. Its protein product is CARSQLPPPGALTMNTEAFF.